The sequence of this T cell receptor (beta chain) was determined in a study of CD8 T cells in Susac syndrome. The V and J ends lost 8 bases and 0 bases respectively, with 14 bases between them. The CDR3 length is 14 residues. Germline CDR1 reads SNHLY; CDR2 reads FYNNEI. RNA amounts of roughly 0.45 to 1 ug underwent reverse transcription with random hexamers. A single record per CDR3 protein comes from TCRdb applying MiXCR to the immunoSEQ multiplex PCR reads. The sample lists over 120,000 distinct CDR3 sequences, roughly 94% occurring once. Sequencing was performed on CD4+ T cells from PBMCs. The chain carries TRBV2 and TRBJ2-7; D possibly corresponds to TRBD1 (6 bases). The TCR originated in a human donor in good health. DNA for the CDR3: TGTGCCAGCCAGAGACAGGCGAGCTCCTACGAGCAGTACTTC. Translated: CASQRQASSYEQYF. The full variable domain, with the rest looked up from reference TRBV2 and TRBJ2-7, is EPEVTQTPSHQVTQMGQEVILRCVPISNHLYFYWYRQILGQKVEFLVSFYNNEISEKSEIFDDQFSVERPDGSNFTLKIRSTKLEDSAMYFCASQRQASSYEQYFGPGTRLTVT.